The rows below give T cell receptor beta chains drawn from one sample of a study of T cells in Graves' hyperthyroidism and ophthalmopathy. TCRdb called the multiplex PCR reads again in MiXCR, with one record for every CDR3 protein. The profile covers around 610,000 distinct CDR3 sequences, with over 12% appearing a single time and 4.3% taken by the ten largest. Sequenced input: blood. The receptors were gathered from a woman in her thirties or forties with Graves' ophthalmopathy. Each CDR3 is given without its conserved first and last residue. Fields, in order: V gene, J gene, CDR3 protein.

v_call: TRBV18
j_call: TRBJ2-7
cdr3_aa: ASSPPGQSAFEQY

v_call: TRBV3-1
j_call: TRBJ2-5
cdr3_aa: ASSQDQSGRSETQY

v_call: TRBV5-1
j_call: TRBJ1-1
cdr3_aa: ASSLDGSKSMNTEAF

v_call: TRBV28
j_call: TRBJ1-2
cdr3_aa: ASSSSYGYT

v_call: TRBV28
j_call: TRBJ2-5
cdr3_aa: ASGGGQETQY

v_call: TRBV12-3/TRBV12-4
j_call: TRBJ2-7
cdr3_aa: ASSFSDREDEQY

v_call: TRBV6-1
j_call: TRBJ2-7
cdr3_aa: ASSGEGLYEQY

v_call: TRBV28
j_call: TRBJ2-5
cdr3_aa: ASSSARGLETQY

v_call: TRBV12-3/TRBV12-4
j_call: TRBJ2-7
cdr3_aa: ASSVVGESGYEQY

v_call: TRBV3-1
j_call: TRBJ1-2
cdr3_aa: ASSQAGQKPG

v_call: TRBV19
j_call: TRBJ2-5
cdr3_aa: ASSIDLLAGTETQY

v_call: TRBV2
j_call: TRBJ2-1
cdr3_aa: ASRWGTEQF

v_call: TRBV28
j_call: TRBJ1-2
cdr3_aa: ASSAGGARGYT

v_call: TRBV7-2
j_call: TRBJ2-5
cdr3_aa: ASSPGATIQETQY

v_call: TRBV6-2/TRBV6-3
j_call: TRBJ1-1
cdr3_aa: ASSQSGNTEAF

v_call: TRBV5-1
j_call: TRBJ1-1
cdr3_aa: ASRKGQTMNTEAF

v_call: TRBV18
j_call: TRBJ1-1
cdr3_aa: ASSPPFGGSEGYDEAF

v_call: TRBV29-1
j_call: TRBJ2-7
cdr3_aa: SVERSYEQY

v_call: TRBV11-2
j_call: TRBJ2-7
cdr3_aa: ASSLDQPREQY

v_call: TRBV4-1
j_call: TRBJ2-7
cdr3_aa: ASSQTGVAYEQY

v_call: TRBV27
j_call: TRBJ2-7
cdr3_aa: ASSFGQGSTEQY

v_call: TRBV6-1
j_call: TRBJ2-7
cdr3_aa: ASSRRGAGESYEQY

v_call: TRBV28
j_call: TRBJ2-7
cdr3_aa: ASSLVQGGDEQY

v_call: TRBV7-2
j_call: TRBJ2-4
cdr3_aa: ASSDWTGGTKNIQY

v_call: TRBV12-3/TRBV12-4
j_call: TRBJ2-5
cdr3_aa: ASGVDRKQETQY

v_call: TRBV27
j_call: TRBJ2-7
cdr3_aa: ASSLESPYYEQY

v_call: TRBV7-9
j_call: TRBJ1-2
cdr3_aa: ASSSGQGVIGGYT

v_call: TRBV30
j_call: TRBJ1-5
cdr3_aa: AWSVQGQVYQPQH

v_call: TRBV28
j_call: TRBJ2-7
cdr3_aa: ASSGVVGTRSSYEQY

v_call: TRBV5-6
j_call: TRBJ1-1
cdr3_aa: ASSLEPGNTEAF

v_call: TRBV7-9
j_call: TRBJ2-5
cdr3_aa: ASSTTSGPYQETQY

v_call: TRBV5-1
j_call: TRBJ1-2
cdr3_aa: ASSNGREGTNYGYT

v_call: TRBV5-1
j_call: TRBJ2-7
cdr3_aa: ASSLSTDGWREQY

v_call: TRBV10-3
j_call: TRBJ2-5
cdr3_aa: AISESSGGWVETQY

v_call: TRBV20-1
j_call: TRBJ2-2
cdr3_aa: SARPTASSGELF

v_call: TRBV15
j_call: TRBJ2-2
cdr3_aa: ATSIEGQLTGELF

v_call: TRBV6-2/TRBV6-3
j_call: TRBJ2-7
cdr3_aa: ASSYGGTGDYEQY

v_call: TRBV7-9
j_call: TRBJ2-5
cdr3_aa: ASSSRIYGTETQY

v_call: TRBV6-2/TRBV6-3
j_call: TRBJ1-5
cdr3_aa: ASSSLNGQPQH

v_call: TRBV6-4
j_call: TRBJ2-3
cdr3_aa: ASSLGLFERTDTQY

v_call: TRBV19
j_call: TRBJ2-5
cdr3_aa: ASSPDRERETQY

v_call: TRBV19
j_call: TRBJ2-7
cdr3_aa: ARMGTVWVEQY

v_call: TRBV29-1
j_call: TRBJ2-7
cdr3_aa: SVEPGRYEQY

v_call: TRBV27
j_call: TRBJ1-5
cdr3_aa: ASSPVGLRNQPQH

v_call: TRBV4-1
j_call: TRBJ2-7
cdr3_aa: ASSQEPGDSYEQY

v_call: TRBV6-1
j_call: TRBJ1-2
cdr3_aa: ASRIGTGLGNYGYT